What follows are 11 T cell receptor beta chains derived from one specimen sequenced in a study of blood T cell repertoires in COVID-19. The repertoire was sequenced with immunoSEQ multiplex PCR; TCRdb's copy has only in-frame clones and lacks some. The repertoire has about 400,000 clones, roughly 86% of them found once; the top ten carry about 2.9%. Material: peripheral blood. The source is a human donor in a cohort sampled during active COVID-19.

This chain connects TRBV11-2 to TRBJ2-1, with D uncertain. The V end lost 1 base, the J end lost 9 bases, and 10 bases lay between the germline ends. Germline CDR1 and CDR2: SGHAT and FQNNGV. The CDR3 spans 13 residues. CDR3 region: CASSLAPEAEQFF. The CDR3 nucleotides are TGTGCCAGCAGCTTAGCCCCAGAGGCTGAGCAGTTCTTC.

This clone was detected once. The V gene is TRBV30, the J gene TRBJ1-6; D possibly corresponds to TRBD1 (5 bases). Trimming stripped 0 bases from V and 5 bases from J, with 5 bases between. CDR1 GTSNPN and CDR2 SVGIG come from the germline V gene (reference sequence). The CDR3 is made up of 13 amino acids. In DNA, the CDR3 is TGTGCCTGGAGTGTACAGGATAATTCACCCCTCCACTTT. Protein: CAWSVQDNSPLHF.

CDR3 DNA: TGTGCCAGCAGTCCAATCCCACCCCAACGGGGGAACACTGAAGCTTTCTTT. Translated, it gives CASSPIPPQRGNTEAFF. V and J are TRBV6-6 and TRBJ1-1, with D hard to call. There are 17 residues in the CDR3. CDR1 is MNHNY and CDR2 is SVGAGI in the germline V gene (reference sequence). Trimming took 5 bases from V and 1 from J, leaving 20 bases between them.

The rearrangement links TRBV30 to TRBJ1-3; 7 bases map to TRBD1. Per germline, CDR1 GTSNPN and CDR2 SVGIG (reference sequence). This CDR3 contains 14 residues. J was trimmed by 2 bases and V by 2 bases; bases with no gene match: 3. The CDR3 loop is CAWSRTGTGNTIYF. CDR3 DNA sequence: TGTGCCTGGAGTCGGACAGGTACTGGAAACACCATATATTTT. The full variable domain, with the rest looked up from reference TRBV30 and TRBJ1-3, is SQTIHQWPATLVQPVGSPLSLECTVEGTSNPNLYWYRQAAGRGLQLLFYSVGIGQISSEVPQNLSASRPQDRQFILSSKKLLLSDSGFYLCAWSRTGTGNTIYFGEGSWLTVV.

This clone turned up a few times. For the CDR3, the DNA is TGCGCCAGCAGCGCGGGACAGTTGGGTGGAAACACCATATATTTT. This sequence encodes CASSAGQLGGNTIYF. The chain has TRBV5-1 and TRBJ1-3, with 7 nucleotides matching TRBD1. The junction had 7 bases not matched to a gene; V was cut back by 4 bases and J by 3 bases. There are 15 residues in the CDR3. From germline, CDR1 is SGHRS and CDR2 YFSETQ.

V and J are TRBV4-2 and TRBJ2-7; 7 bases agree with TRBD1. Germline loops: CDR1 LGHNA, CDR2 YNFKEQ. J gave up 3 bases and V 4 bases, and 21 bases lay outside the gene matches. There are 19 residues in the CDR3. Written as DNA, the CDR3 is TGTGCCAGCAGCCGAATCATGACAGGGAGTGTCCCCCGAGGCTACGAGCAGTACTTC. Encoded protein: CASSRIMTGSVPRGYEQYF.

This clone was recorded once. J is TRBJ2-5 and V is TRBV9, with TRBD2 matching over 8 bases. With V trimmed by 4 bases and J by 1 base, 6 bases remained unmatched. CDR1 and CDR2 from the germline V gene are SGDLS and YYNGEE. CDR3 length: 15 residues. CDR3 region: CASSLSGGGQETQYF. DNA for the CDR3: TGTGCCAGCAGCTTGAGCGGGGGAGGCCAAGAGACCCAGTACTTC.

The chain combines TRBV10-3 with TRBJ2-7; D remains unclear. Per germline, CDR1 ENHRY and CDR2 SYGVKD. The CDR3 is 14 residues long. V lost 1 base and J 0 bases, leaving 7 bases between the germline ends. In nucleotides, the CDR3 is TGTGCCATCAGTGAGTGGTACAGCTCCTACGAGCAGTACTTC. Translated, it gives CAISEWYSSYEQYF.

The DNA for the CDR3 is TGTGCCAGCTCACCCTCTAGCGGGAGGGGCACCGGGGAGCTGTTTTTT. Residues: CASSPSSGRGTGELFF. The rearrangement uses TRBV18 and TRBJ2-2; 12 bases agree with TRBD2. The CDR3 loop spans 16 amino acids. J lost 4 bases, V lost 3 bases, and 3 bases had no gene match. Germline V gene data show CDR1 as KGHSH and CDR2 as LQKENI.

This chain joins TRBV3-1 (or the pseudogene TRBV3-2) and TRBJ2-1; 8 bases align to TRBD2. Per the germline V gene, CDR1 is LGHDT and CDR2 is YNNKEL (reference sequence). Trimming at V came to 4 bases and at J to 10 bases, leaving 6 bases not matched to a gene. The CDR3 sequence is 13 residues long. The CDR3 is CASSPLTSGEQFF. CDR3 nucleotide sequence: TGTGCCAGCAGCCCCCTAACTAGCGGCGAGCAGTTCTTC.

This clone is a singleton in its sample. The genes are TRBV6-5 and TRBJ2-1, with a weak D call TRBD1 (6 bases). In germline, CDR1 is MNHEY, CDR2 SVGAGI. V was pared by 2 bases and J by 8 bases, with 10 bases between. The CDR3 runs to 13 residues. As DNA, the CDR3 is TGTGCCAGCAGTTACGGCCAGGGGCATGAGCAGTTCTTC. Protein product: CASSYGQGHEQFF.